The 9 T cell receptor beta chains given below trace back to one sample, sequenced in a study of T cells after yellow fever vaccination (dated 2019 in TCRdb). To prepare the library, 5' RACE was applied. Sequencing was performed on an Illumina HiSeq 2500. The raw public data were reprocessed by TCRdb itself: fastp quality trimming at Q25, MiXCR clonotype calling, in-frame beta chains only. Duplicate CDR3 protein sequences are folded into a single record with the most common DNA and genes. The sample has 300,000 to 400,000 distinct CDR3 sequences on record, roughly 8% of them singletons. The ten largest make up 17% of the sample. What this sample's treatment or condition label stands for: live attenuated yellow fever vaccine strain. This specimen consisted of PBMCs, obtained 45 days after the first yellow fever vaccination. These receptors were collected from a man between 18 and 35 years old who received the YFV17D yellow fever vaccine.

The sample holds a few counts of this clonotype. CDR3 protein: CASSQTGARLFF. The CDR3 DNA is TGCGCCAGCAGTCAAACGGGGGCTCGGCTGTTTTTT. V gene TRBV4-1 combines with J gene TRBJ1-4; a weak D match, TRBD1 (6 bases). With 6 bases removed from V and 14 bases from J, the gap between germline ends came to 16 bases. The CDR3 extends over 12 amino acids. The germline CDR1 and CDR2 sequences are MGHRA and YSYEKL.

This clonotype was seen only a few times. The J gene is TRBJ1-2, the V gene TRBV14, with 7 bases that match TRBD1. This CDR3 is built from 16 residues. Trimming took 3 bases from V and 0 from J; bases not matched to a gene: 7. Germline V gene sequence: CDR1 SGHDN, CDR2 FVKESK. CDR3 region: CASSHYQGDANYGYTF. For the CDR3, the DNA is TGTGCCAGCAGCCATTACCAGGGGGATGCTAACTATGGCTACACCTTC.

The chain links TRBV14 to TRBJ2-7; 11 bases match TRBD1. The CDR3 has 14 amino acids. CDR1 SGHDN and CDR2 FVKESK come from the germline V gene. With 4 bases clipped from V and 7 bases from J, the junction kept 6 bases outside the gene matches. CDR3 coding DNA: TGTGCCAGCAGCCGCCCGGGACAGGGGGTTGAGCAGTACTTC. Its translation: CASSRPGQGVEQYF.

Notes on this clonotype: An end of the junction does not agree with germline; a read error may underlie this. This sequence joins TRBV3-1 and TRBJ2-7; D assignment may be TRBD1 or TRBD2 (8 bases each). Germline V gene sequence: CDR1 LGHDT, CDR2 YNNKEL (reference sequence). This CDR3 is built from 15 residues. Written as DNA, the CDR3 is TGTGCCAGCACCCAAGCGGGGGACAGGAGTTACGAGCAGTACTTC. Its protein product is CASTQAGDRSYEQYF.

This CDR3 is CASSQEWDRGSPLHF. The DNA of the CDR3 is TGCGCCAGCAGCCAAGAGTGGGACAGGGGGTCACCCCTCCACTTT. The chain links TRBV4-3 to TRBJ1-6, with 11 nucleotides matching TRBD1. CDR1 and CDR2 from the germline V gene are LGHNA and YSLEER. The CDR3 totals 15 residues. The ends lost 0 bases at V and 10 bases at J; junction bases unmatched: 2.

This chain links TRBV10-3 with TRBJ2-2; tentative D call: TRBD2 (5 bases). Trimming removed 8 bases at V and 2 bases at J, with 15 bases between. Germline-derived CDR1 and CDR2 are ENHRY and SYGVKD. CDR3 length: 15 amino acids. This CDR3 reads CAIRSGGFNTGELFF. As DNA, the CDR3 is TGTGCCATCCGCTCAGGCGGGTTCAACACCGGGGAGCTGTTTTTT.

The rearrangement links TRBV7-9 to TRBJ2-2; 11 bases line up with TRBD1. Germline lookup yields CDR1 SEHNR and CDR2 FQNEAQ (reference sequence). CDR3 length: 16 amino acids. The V segment lost 5 bases and the J segment 4 bases; nucleotides outside the gene matches: 6. CDR3 amino acids: CASSAGQGAPTGELFF. CDR3 nucleotide sequence: TGTGCCAGCAGCGCCGGACAGGGGGCGCCCACCGGGGAGCTGTTTTTT.

This clonotype was detected ten times or more. The chain couples TRBV30 to TRBJ2-3; 15 bases match TRBD2. The CDR3 loop spans 16 amino acids. CDR1 and CDR2 (germline): GTSNPN, SVGIG (reference sequence). V was clipped by 2 bases and J by 6 bases; unmatched bases: 6. CDR3 coding DNA: TGTGCCTGGAGTCTGGGACTAGCGGGGGGATTGGATACGCAGTATTTT. This gives the protein CAWSLGLAGGLDTQYF.

This clonotype was seen many times. The chain joins TRBV7-2 to TRBJ2-3; D ambiguous. The CDR3 contains 13 residues. V lost 5 bases to trimming and J lost 0 bases, with 6 bases between them. CDR1 and CDR2 from the germline V gene are SGHTA and FQGNSA. CDR3 DNA sequence: TGTGCCAGCAGCCCCGGGAGCACAGATACGCAGTATTTT. Translated, it gives CASSPGSTDTQYF.